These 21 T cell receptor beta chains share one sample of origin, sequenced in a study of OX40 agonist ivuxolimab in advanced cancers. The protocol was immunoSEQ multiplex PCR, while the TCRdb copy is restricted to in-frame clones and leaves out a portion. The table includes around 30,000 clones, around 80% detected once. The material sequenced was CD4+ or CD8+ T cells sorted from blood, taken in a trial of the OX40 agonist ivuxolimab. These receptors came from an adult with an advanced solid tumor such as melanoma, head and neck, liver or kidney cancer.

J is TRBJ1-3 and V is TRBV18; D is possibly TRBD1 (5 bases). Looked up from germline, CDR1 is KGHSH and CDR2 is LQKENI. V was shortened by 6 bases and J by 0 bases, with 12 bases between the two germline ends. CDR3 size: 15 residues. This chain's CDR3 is CASSRGPFSGNTIYF. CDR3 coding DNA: TGTGCCAGCTCCCGGGGACCCTTCTCTGGAAACACCATATATTTT.

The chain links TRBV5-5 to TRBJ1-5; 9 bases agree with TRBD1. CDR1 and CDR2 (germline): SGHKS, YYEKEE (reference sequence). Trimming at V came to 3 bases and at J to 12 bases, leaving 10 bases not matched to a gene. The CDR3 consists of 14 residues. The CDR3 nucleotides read TGTGCCAGCAGCTGGGACAGGGTACAGTGGGGCCAGCATTTT. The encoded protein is CASSWDRVQWGQHF. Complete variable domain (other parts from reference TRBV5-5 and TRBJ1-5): DAGVTQSPTHLIKTRGQQVTLRCSPISGHKSVSWYQQVLGQGPQFIFQYYEKEERGRGNFPDRFSARQFPNYSSELNVNALLLGDSALYLCASSWDRVQWGQHFGDGTRLSIL.

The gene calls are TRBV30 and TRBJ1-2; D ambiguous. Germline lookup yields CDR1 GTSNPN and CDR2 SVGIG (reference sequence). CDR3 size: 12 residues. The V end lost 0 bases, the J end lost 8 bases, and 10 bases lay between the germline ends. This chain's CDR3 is CAWSVSVSGYTF. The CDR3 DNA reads TGTGCCTGGAGTGTTAGTGTTAGCGGCTACACCTTC.

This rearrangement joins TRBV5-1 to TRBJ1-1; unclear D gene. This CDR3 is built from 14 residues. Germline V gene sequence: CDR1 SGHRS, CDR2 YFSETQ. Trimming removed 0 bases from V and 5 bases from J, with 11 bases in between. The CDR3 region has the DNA TGCGCCAGCAGCTTGGATACTCCAGAAACTGAAGCTTTCTTT. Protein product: CASSLDTPETEAFF.

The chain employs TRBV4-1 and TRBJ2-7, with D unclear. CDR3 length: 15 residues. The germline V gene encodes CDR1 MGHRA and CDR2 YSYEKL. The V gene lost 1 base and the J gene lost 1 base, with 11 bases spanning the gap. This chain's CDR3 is CASSQVGPISYEQYF. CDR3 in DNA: TGCGCCAGCAGCCAAGTGGGCCCAATTTCCTACGAGCAGTACTTC.

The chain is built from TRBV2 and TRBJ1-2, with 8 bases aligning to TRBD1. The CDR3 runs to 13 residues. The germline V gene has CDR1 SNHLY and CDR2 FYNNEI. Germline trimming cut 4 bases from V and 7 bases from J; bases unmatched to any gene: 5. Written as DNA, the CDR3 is TGTGCCAGCAGTGCCCAGGGGGCTGGTGGCTACACCTTC. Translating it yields CASSAQGAGGYTF.

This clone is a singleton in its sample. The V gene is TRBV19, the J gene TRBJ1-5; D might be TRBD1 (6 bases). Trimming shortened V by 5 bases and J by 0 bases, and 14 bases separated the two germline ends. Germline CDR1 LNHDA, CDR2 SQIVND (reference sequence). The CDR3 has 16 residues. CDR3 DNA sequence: TGTGCCAGTAGTCCGGGGGGGCAGGATAGCAATCAGCCCCAGCATTTT. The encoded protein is CASSPGGQDSNQPQHF.

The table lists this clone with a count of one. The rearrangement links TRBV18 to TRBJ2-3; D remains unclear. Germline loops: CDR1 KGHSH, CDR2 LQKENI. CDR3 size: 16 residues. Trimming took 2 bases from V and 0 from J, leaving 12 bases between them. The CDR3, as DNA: TGTGCCAGCTCACCAACGGTTGGGCCTAGCACAGATACGCAGTATTTT. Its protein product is CASSPTVGPSTDTQYF.

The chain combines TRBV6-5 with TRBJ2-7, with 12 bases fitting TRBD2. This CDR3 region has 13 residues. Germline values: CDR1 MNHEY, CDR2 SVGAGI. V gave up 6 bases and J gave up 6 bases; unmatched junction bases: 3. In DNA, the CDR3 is TGTGCCAGCAGAAGACTAGCGGGAGCCGAGCAGTACTTC. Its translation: CASRRLAGAEQYF.

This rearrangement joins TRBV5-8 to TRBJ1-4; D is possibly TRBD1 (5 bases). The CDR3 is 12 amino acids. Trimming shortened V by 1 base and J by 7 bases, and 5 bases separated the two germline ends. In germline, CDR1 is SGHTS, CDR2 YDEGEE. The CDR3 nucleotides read TGTGCCAGCAGCTTGCAGGGTGAAAAACTGTTTTTT. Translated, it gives CASSLQGEKLFF. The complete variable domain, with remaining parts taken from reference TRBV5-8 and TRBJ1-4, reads EAGVTQSPTHLIKTRGQQATLRCSPISGHTSVYWYQQALGLGLQFLLWYDEGEERNRGNFPPRFSGRQFPNYSSELNVNALELEDSALYLCASSLQGEKLFFGSGTQLSVL.

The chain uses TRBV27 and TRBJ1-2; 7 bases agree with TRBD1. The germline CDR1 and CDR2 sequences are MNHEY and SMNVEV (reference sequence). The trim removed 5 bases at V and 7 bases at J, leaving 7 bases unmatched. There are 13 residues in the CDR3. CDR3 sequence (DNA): TGTGCCAGCAGTCTGACAGGGCAGGCTGGCTACACCTTC. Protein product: CASSLTGQAGYTF.

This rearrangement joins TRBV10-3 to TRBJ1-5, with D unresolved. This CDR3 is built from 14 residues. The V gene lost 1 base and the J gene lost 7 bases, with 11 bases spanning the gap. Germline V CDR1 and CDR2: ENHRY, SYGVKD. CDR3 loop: CAISELSVGQPQHF. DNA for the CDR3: TGTGCCATCAGTGAGTTGTCAGTTGGACAGCCCCAGCATTTT.

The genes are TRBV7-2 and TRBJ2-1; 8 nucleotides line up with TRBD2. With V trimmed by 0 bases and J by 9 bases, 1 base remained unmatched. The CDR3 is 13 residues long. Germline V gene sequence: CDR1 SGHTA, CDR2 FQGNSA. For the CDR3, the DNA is TGTGCCAGCAGCTTAGCTCGGGGGGGTGAGCAGTTCTTC. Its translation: CASSLARGGEQFF.

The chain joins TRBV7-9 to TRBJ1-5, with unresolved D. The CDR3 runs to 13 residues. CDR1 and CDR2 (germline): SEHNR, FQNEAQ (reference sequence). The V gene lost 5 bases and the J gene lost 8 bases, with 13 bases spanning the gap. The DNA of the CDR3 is TGTGCCAGCAGCCCTCGGACCGGGAAGCCCCAGCATTTT. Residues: CASSPRTGKPQHF. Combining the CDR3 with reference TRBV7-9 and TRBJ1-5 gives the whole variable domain DTGVSQNPRHKITKRGQNVTFRCDPISEHNRLYWYRQTLGQGPEFLTYFQNEAQLEKSRLLSDRFSAERPKGSFSTLEIQRTEQGDSAMYLCASSPRTGKPQHFGDGTRLSIL.

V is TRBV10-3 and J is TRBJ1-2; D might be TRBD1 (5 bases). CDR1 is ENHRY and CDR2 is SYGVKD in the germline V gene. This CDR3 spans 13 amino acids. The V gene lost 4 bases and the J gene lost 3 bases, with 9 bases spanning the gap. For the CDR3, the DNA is TGTGCCATCAGTGCGGGCAGGGACTATGGCTACACCTTC. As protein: CAISAGRDYGYTF.

CDR3 nucleotides: TGTGCCAGCGCCGTGGGGGTAGGAAACACCATATATTTT. Protein product: CASAVGVGNTIYF. V gene TRBV25-1 combines with J gene TRBJ1-3; maybe TRBD1 (5 bases). The CDR3 totals 13 residues. Between the trimmed V and J ends, which lost 8 bases and 4 bases, there was a span of 12 bases. CDR1 is MGHDK, CDR2 SYGVNS, per germline. Together with reference TRBV25-1 and TRBJ1-3, the CDR3 gives the full variable domain: EADIYQTPRYLVIGTGKKITLECSQTMGHDKMYWYQQDPGMELHLIHYSYGVNSTEKGDLSSESTVSRIRTEHFPLTLESARPSHTSQYLCASAVGVGNTIYFGEGSWLTVV.

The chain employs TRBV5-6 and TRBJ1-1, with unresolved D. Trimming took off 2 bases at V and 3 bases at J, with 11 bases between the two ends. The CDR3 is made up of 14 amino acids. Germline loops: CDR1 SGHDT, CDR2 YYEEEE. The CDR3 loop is CASSFLGFDTEAFF. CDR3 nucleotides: TGTGCCAGCAGCTTTCTAGGGTTTGACACTGAAGCTTTCTTT.

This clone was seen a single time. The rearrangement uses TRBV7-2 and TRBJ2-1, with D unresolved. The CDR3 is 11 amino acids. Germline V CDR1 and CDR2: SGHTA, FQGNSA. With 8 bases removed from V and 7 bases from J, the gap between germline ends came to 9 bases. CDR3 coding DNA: TGTGCCAGCTCGGCTATGAATGAGCAGTTCTTC. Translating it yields CASSAMNEQFF.

For the CDR3, the DNA is TGTGCCAGCAGCAAAGGGGACAGGGAGGGTCCGGGCGAGCAGTACTTC. Its protein is CASSKGDREGPGEQYF. The chain is built from TRBV21-1 and TRBJ2-7; TRBD1 is taken as the D call from the table, unchecked against the DNA. TRBV21-1 is a listed pseudogene. This CDR3 region has 16 residues.

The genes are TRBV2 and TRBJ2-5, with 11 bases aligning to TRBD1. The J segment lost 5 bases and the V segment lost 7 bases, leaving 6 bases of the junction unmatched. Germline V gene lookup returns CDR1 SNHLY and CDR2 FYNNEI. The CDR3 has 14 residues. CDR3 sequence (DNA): TGTGCCAGCAAAGGACAGGGGGCATGGGAGACCCAGTACTTC. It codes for CASKGQGAWETQYF.

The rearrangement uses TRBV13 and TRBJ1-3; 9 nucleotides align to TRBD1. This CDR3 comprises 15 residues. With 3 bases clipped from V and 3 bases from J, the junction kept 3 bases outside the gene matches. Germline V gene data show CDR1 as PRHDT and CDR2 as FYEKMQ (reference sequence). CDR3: CASSFRDRVGNTIYF. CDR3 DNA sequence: TGTGCCAGCAGCTTCAGGGACAGGGTTGGAAACACCATATATTTT.